This T cell receptor beta chain was profiled in a study of blood T cell repertoires in COVID-19. Study summary: The United States, Italy and Spain provided the acute and convalescent COVID-19 samples. The analysed material was cDNA or gDNA that came from T cells, B-cell-depleted T cells, or PBMCs.

Source study methods: Reference gene primer amplification gave estimated nucleated cell counts. Using immunoSEQ multiplex PCR, the repertoire was profiled, and TCRdb retains in-frame clones only, with some absent. That table gives V, J and clone size, and the DNA gave D and trimming. The sample has about 170,000 clones, over 75% seen once. V shed 5 bases and J 3 bases; nucleotides not matched to a gene: 8. The CDR3 has 15 amino acids. Germline CDR1 reads SGHVS; CDR2 reads FQNEAQ. Material for sequencing was peripheral blood. The receptor comes from a man between 65 and 85 years old with acute or convalescent COVID-19. The rearrangement joins TRBV7-8 to TRBJ2-7; TRBD1 matches at 9 bases. CDR3 in amino acids: CASSAPTGGIYEQYF. CDR3 DNA sequence: TGTGCCAGCAGCGCGCCGACAGGGGGGATCTACGAGCAGTACTTC.